One and the same sample provided the 17 T cell receptor beta chains below, sequenced in a study of blood T cell repertoires in COVID-19. This table comes from immunoSEQ multiplex PCR, and its TCRdb copy is limited to in-frame clones, with some not included. The sample contains some 200,000 clones, roughly nine tenths of which appear only once. The sequenced sample was PBMCs or T cells enriched from blood (not recorded which). Receptors originate from a woman between 18 and 30 years old in a cohort exposed to, infected with or recovered from COVID-19 (not recorded which).

The J gene is TRBJ2-2, the V gene TRBV6-4; tentative D call: TRBD1 (6 bases). The V end was cut by 5 bases, the J end by 2 bases, with 9 bases between. Germline CDR1 is MRHNA and CDR2 is SNTAGT. The CDR3 spans 14 residues. The CDR3 DNA is TGTGCCAGCAGTAGGACAGATAACACCGGGGAGCTGTTTTTT. It yields the protein CASSRTDNTGELFF.

This clone was found once. The V gene is TRBV5-8, the J gene TRBJ1-1; the D gene is possibly TRBD1 (6 bases). Trimming stripped 4 bases from V and 0 bases from J, with 10 bases between. This CDR3 spans 14 amino acids. CDR1 is SGHTS and CDR2 is YDEGEE in the germline V gene. The CDR3, as DNA: TGTGCCAGCAGCACACAGGGCATGAACACTGAAGCTTTCTTT. Its translation: CASSTQGMNTEAFF.

The J gene is TRBJ2-7, the V gene TRBV28, with D unresolved. Trimming cost V 8 bases and J 0 bases, with 11 bases left between them. There are 13 residues in the CDR3. Per the germline V gene, CDR1 is MDHEN and CDR2 is SYDVKM. This CDR3 reads CASGPSTSYEQYF. The DNA for the CDR3 is TGTGCCAGCGGCCCTTCAACCTCCTACGAGCAGTACTTC.

This clone was observed a single time. The chain joins TRBV7-9 to TRBJ1-1; 8 bases line up with TRBD1. Germline CDR1 SEHNR, CDR2 FQNEAQ (reference sequence). The CDR3 covers 17 residues. Trimming removed 5 bases from V and 1 base from J; junction bases left unmatched: 12. CDR3 sequence (DNA): TGTGCCAGCAGCCTACGATGGACAGGGATGGGGAACACTGAAGCTTTCTTT. Translation gives CASSLRWTGMGNTEAFF.

The chain carries TRBV27 and TRBJ1-2; D is undetermined. CDR3 length equals 13 residues. The germline V gene encodes CDR1 MNHEY and CDR2 SMNVEV (reference sequence). Trimming pared 3 bases from V and 2 bases from J, leaving 7 bases between. The CDR3 is CASSFSGNYGYTF. The CDR3 coding sequence is TGTGCCAGCAGTTTTTCGGGAAACTATGGCTACACCTTC.

The rearrangement joins TRBV5-8 to TRBJ2-1; 7 positions match TRBD2. The CDR3 runs to 14 residues. Germline V CDR1 and CDR2: SGHTS, YDEGEE. V shed 6 bases, J shed 4 bases, and the junction held 7 bases outside the gene matches. This chain's CDR3 is CASIVAGLYNEQFF. The CDR3 DNA reads TGTGCCAGCATCGTAGCGGGTTTGTACAATGAGCAGTTCTTC.

The rearrangement joins TRBV24-1 to TRBJ2-1; possibly TRBD2 for D (6 bases). The CDR3 is made up of 15 amino acids. V gave up 7 bases and J gave up 9 bases, with 21 bases separating them. Germline CDR1 is KGHDR and CDR2 is SFDVKD. The CDR3 region is CATSDSGHRTGEQFF. As DNA, the CDR3 is TGTGCCACCAGCGATAGCGGCCATAGGACGGGTGAGCAGTTCTTC.

The genes are TRBV19 and TRBJ1-1, with unresolved D. Germline V gene lookup returns CDR1 LNHDA and CDR2 SQIVND (reference sequence). The CDR3 has 13 amino acids. Deletions cut 3 bases from V and 5 bases from J, with 10 bases between. The CDR3 coding sequence is TGTGCCAGTAGTATCTTACTTCGAACTGAAGCTTTCTTT. Translating gives CASSILLRTEAFF. Full variable domain (outside the CDR3, taken from reference TRBV19 and TRBJ1-1): DGGITQSPKYLFRKEGQNVTLSCEQNLNHDAMYWYRQDPGQGLRLIYYSQIVNDFQKGDIAEGYSVSREKKESFPLTVTSAQKNPTAFYLCASSILLRTEAFFGQGTRLTVV.

The rearrangement uses TRBV9 and TRBJ2-5; 10 bases map to TRBD2. Germline lookup yields CDR1 SGDLS and CDR2 YYNGEE. Trimming took 0 bases from V and 5 from J; bases not matched to a gene: 10. CDR3 length equals 17 residues. CDR3 sequence reads: CASSVGQGAGGFETQYF. The CDR3, as DNA: TGTGCCAGCAGCGTAGGTCAGGGAGCGGGGGGGTTCGAGACCCAGTACTTC.

The chain has TRBV6-5 and TRBJ1-5; D is unclear. The CDR3 contains 15 residues. V lost 0 bases, J lost 1 base, and 7 bases lay in between. The germline CDR1 and CDR2 sequences are MNHEY and SVGAGI. The DNA for the CDR3 is TGTGCCAGCAGTTACTCCCAGGCGAGCAATCAGCCCCAGCATTTT. Its protein is CASSYSQASNQPQHF.

The chain is built from TRBV21-1 and TRBJ1-2. TRBV21-1 is given as a pseudogene. The CDR3 sequence is 14 residues long. In nucleotides, the CDR3 is TGTGCCAGCAGATACACGGAGGAGCACTATGGCTACACCTTC. This translates into CASRYTEEHYGYTF.

The rearrangement uses TRBV7-2 and TRBJ1-5; D unresolved. This CDR3 contains 15 residues. The germline V gene encodes CDR1 SGHTA and CDR2 FQGNSA. Trimming took 1 base from V and 0 from J, leaving 7 bases between them. CDR3 nucleotides: TGTGCCAGCAGCTTAGTACAGAATAGCAATCAGCCCCAGCATTTT. This translates into CASSLVQNSNQPQHF. Full variable domain (rest looked up from reference TRBV7-2 and TRBJ1-5): GAGVSQSPSNKVTEKGKDVELRCDPISGHTALYWYRQSLGQGLEFLIYFQGNSAPDKSGLPSDRFSAERTGGSVSTLTIQRTQQEDSAVYLCASSLVQNSNQPQHFGDGTRLSIL.

CDR3 sequence (DNA): TGTGCCAGCAGCCGAGGGGGTACGAATAATTCACCCCTCCACTTT. Its protein product is CASSRGGTNNSPLHF. The chain links TRBV3-1 (or the pseudogene TRBV3-2) to TRBJ1-6; the D gene is possibly TRBD1 (6 bases). CDR3 length equals 15 residues. Germline loops: CDR1 LGHDT, CDR2 YNNKEL (reference sequence). The V end was cut by 4 bases, the J end by 5 bases, with 12 bases between.

The chain links TRBV30 to TRBJ1-5; 7 nucleotides align to TRBD1. From germline, CDR1 is GTSNPN and CDR2 SVGIG (reference sequence). This CDR3 comprises 14 residues. V gave up 2 bases and J gave up 4 bases; unmatched junction bases: 5. The CDR3 region is CAWSQAGGNQPQHF. The CDR3 bases are TGTGCCTGGAGTCAGGCAGGGGGGAATCAGCCCCAGCATTTT. The full variable domain, in which reference TRBV30 and TRBJ1-5 provide the parts outside the CDR3, is SQTIHQWPATLVQPVGSPLSLECTVEGTSNPNLYWYRQAAGRGLQLLFYSVGIGQISSEVPQNLSASRPQDRQFILSSKKLLLSDSGFYLCAWSQAGGNQPQHFGDGTRLSIL.

The chain combines TRBV27 with TRBJ2-2; the D is unclear. Germline V CDR1 and CDR2: MNHEY, SMNVEV (reference sequence). This CDR3 has 14 amino acids. Deletions cut 10 bases from V and 6 bases from J, with 18 bases between. The CDR3 DNA is TGTGCCATCAGGCACCCATTCTACCCCGGGGAGCTGTTTTTT. Protein: CAIRHPFYPGELFF.

CDR3 amino acids: CASSELAEAYNEQFF. The CDR3 region has the DNA TGTGCCAGCAGTGAACTAGCGGAGGCCTACAATGAGCAGTTCTTC. The chain links TRBV6-1 to TRBJ2-1, with 7 bases lining up with TRBD2. From germline, CDR1 is MNHNS and CDR2 SASEGT. V was clipped by 2 bases and J by 2 bases; unmatched bases: 3. The CDR3 is 15 residues long.

The V gene is TRBV21-1, the J gene TRBJ2-1; the D call TRBD2 from the table was never checked on the DNA. TRBV21-1 is a pseudogene. CDR3 size: 11 residues. In DNA form, the CDR3 reads TGTGCCGAGGAGGGGATCAATGAGCAGTTCTTC. It encodes CAEEGINEQFF.